These 9 T cell receptor beta chains were sequenced from one sample in a study of blood T cell repertoires in COVID-19. The method was immunoSEQ multiplex PCR; TCRdb's version includes in-frame clones alone and lacks a portion of them. The sample has more than 55,000 clones; about 77% are singletons. Source material: peripheral blood. Receptors were obtained from a man older than 75 with active or convalescent COVID-19.

This sequence joins TRBV4-3 and TRBJ1-6; D might be TRBD1 (5 bases). V gave up 0 bases and J gave up 9 bases, with 18 bases separating them. Looked up from germline, CDR1 is LGHNA and CDR2 is YSLEER. This CDR3 contains 17 residues. CDR3 region: CASSQESSLGLGSPLHF. As DNA, the CDR3 is TGCGCCAGCAGCCAAGAGAGCTCCCTGGGGCTAGGTTCACCCCTCCACTTT.

The chain is built from TRBV2 and TRBJ2-7; the D is unclear. The CDR3 runs to 13 residues. Germline V lookup: CDR1 SNHLY, CDR2 FYNNEI. The V gene lost 6 bases and the J gene lost 6 bases, with 15 bases spanning the gap. CDR3 in DNA: TGTGCCAGCAGCGACATCCCGGCAGTCGAGCAGTACTTC. It yields the protein CASSDIPAVEQYF. Filled out from reference TRBV2 and TRBJ2-7, the complete variable domain reads EPEVTQTPSHQVTQMGQEVILRCVPISNHLYFYWYRQILGQKVEFLVSFYNNEISEKSEIFDDQFSVERPDGSNFTLKIRSTKLEDSAMYFCASSDIPAVEQYFGPGTRLTVT.

The rearrangement uses TRBV10-2 and TRBJ1-6; D is uncertain. Germline assignment: CDR1 WSHSY and CDR2 SAAADI. V was pared by 3 bases and J by 7 bases, with 10 bases between. The CDR3 has 14 amino acids. The CDR3 DNA follows: TGCGCCAGCAGTGATTTCAGGCCAAATTCACCCCTCCACTTT. As protein: CASSDFRPNSPLHF.

In its sample, this clone was seen a few times. V usage is TRBV18 and J usage is TRBJ2-2, with D possibly being TRBD1 (6 bases). Trimming pared 4 bases from V and 7 bases from J, leaving 10 bases between. The germline V gene has CDR1 KGHSH and CDR2 LQKENI. The CDR3 is 13 residues long. The CDR3 nucleotides read TGTGCCAGCTCACAAGACAGGATCGGGGAGCTGTTTTTT. Its translation: CASSQDRIGELFF. Supplemented by reference TRBV18 and TRBJ2-2, the full variable domain reads NAGVMQNPRHLVRRRGQEARLRCSPMKGHSHVYWYRQLPEEGLKFMVYLQKENIIDESGMPKERFSAEFPKEGPSILRIQQVVRGDSAAYFCASSQDRIGELFFGEGSRLTVL.

The chain uses TRBV6-1 and TRBJ2-5; 7 bases are shared with TRBD1. CDR1 and CDR2 from the germline V gene are MNHNS and SASEGT. With 2 bases clipped from V and 4 bases from J, the junction kept 7 bases outside the gene matches. The CDR3 loop spans 15 amino acids. The CDR3 nucleotides read TGTGCCAGCAGTGAAAGCAAGGGGGCGGGAGAGACCCAGTACTTC. This encodes CASSESKGAGETQYF.

This chain connects TRBV6-5 to TRBJ2-5; TRBD1 matches at 7 bases. This CDR3 has 14 residues. CDR1 is MNHEY, CDR2 SVGAGI, per germline. J lost 2 bases, V lost 6 bases, and 6 bases had no gene match. The CDR3 DNA reads TGTGCCAGCAGACACCAGGACAGGCAAGAGACCCAGTACTTC. This translates into CASRHQDRQETQYF.

The rearrangement links TRBV5-6 to TRBJ1-6; D is perhaps TRBD1 (5 bases). The CDR3 extends over 14 amino acids. Germline loops: CDR1 SGHDT, CDR2 YYEEEE. V was shortened by 0 bases and J by 8 bases, with 9 bases between the two germline ends. The CDR3 DNA reads as TGTGCCAGCAGCTTGGCCGGGGGTGATTCACCCCTCCACTTT. This sequence encodes CASSLAGGDSPLHF.

This clone appeared many times. The rearrangement uses TRBV19 and TRBJ2-3; 16 positions match TRBD2. Germline V lookup: CDR1 LNHDA, CDR2 SQIVND (reference sequence). The CDR3 length is 16 residues. Trimming at V came to 5 bases and at J to 4 bases, leaving 3 bases not matched to a gene. This CDR3 reads CASSAGLAGGSDTQYF. The DNA for the CDR3 is TGTGCCAGTAGTGCGGGACTAGCGGGAGGGTCAGATACGCAGTATTTT.

This chain uses TRBV7-2 with TRBJ1-6; TRBD1 might be the D (5 bases). Trimming shortened V by 1 base and J by 8 bases, and 6 bases separated the two germline ends. There are 13 residues in the CDR3. Germline V gives CDR1 SGHTA, CDR2 FQGNSA. DNA of the CDR3: TGTGCCAGCAGCTTAGAAGGGGATTCACCCCTCCACTTT. Translating it yields CASSLEGDSPLHF.